This T cell receptor beta chain originates from a study of technical replicates of blood from a few donors. Per germline, CDR1 SGHTS and CDR2 YDEGEE. Trimming removed 1 base at V and 3 bases at J, with 8 bases between. CDR3 length: 13 amino acids. TCRdb's copy holds only in-frame clones and misses some; the assay was immunoSEQ multiplex PCR. The data hold 75,000 to 100,000 clones, with roughly 94% observed a single time. The chain links TRBV5-8 to TRBJ2-7; D gene uncertain. The origin of this receptor is a human donor in good health. The specimen sequenced was T cells isolated from PBMCs. The DNA for the CDR3 is TGTGCCAGCAGCTTGCTAGTGGGCTACGAGCAGTACTTC. Residues: CASSLLVGYEQYF.